Listed here are 9 T cell receptor beta chains from one sample, sequenced in a study of neurological immune-mediated disorders. TCRdb passed the 5' RACE reads through MiXCR, listing each CDR3 protein once. Among almost 85,000 distinct CDR3 sequences listed, just over 2.5% were seen once. Sequencing used PBMCs. These receptors were obtained from a woman in her twenties or thirties with multiple sclerosis.

About this clonotype itself: This clone may be a read error of a much larger clone one base away. This chain links TRBV6-2 or TRBV6-3 with TRBJ1-1; D is perhaps TRBD1 (5 bases). The V gene's germline CDR1 is MNHEY and CDR2 SVGEGT. V gave up 3 bases and J gave up 7 bases, with 15 bases separating them. The CDR3 has 14 residues. This CDR3 reads CASSYSMTDNEAFF. CDR3 nucleotide sequence: TGTGCCAGCAGTTATTCAATGACGGACAATGAAGCTTTCTTT.

This clonotype occurred many times. V usage is TRBV7-8 and J usage is TRBJ1-6; the D is unclear. Trimming took 5 bases from V and 5 from J, leaving 13 bases between them. CDR1 and CDR2 (germline): SGHVS, FQNEAQ. This CDR3 is built from 15 residues. DNA for the CDR3: TGTGCCAGCAGCGTTTTCGGGGAGCATAATTCACCCCTCCACTTT. Protein product: CASSVFGEHNSPLHF.

This clonotype was observed at least ten times. The rearrangement joins TRBV5-6 to TRBJ1-6; 7 positions agree with TRBD1. Unmatched junction bases numbered 4, after V lost 3 bases and J lost 7 bases. CDR1 is SGHDT, CDR2 YYEEEE, per germline. The CDR3 spans 14 residues. The CDR3 region is CASSYRDRNSPLHF. CDR3 sequence (DNA): TGTGCCAGCAGCTACCGGGACAGAAATTCACCCCTCCACTTT.

In its sample, this clonotype was seen many times. V and J are TRBV27 and TRBJ2-1; D is perhaps TRBD1 (6 bases). This CDR3 has 15 residues. CDR1 is MNHEY, CDR2 SMNVEV, per germline (reference sequence). The ends were cut back, 1 base at V and 3 bases at J, with 10 bases in the middle. The DNA for the CDR3 is TGTGCCAGCAGTTTATTTCAGGGGTACTACAATGAGCAGTTCTTC. It codes for CASSLFQGYYNEQFF.

The table lists this clonotype with many counts. V gene TRBV6-5 combines with J gene TRBJ1-5; D might be TRBD1 (5 bases). CDR1 is MNHEY and CDR2 is SVGAGI in the germline V gene. The CDR3 is made up of 16 amino acids. Deletions cut 4 bases from V and 3 bases from J, with 16 bases between. DNA of the CDR3: TGTGCCAGCAGTTCCTTGACGGGGGGGGTCAATCAGCCCCAGCATTTT. Translating it yields CASSSLTGGVNQPQHF.

This clonotype was counted ten times or more. The genes are TRBV4-3 and TRBJ2-7, with D unclear. The CDR3 consists of 12 residues. Germline V gene data show CDR1 as LGHNA and CDR2 as YSLEER. V lost 1 base, J lost 5 bases, and 6 bases lay in between. In DNA form, the CDR3 reads TGCGCCAGCAGCCAAGGGTCAGACGAGCAGTACTTC. Encoded protein: CASSQGSDEQYF.

Many counts were recorded for this clonotype. The gene calls are TRBV7-2 and TRBJ2-5, with 9 bases aligning to TRBD2. The CDR3 contains 16 residues. The V segment lost 4 bases and the J segment 3 bases; nucleotides outside the gene matches: 9. CDR1 and CDR2 (germline): SGHTA, FQGNSA. Written as DNA, the CDR3 is TGTGCCAGCAGCTCACACCTCGGACTAGCGAAAGAGACCCAGTACTTC. Translated: CASSSHLGLAKETQYF.

This clonotype was seen repeatedly, ten times or more. The rearrangement joins TRBV6-2 or TRBV6-3 to TRBJ2-5; TRBD2 agrees at 10 bases. The CDR3 runs 15 residues. Germline lookup yields CDR1 MNHEY and CDR2 SVGEGT. The V segment lost 5 bases and the J segment 1 base; nucleotides outside the gene matches: 4. This CDR3 is CASSVASGSQETQYF. As DNA, the CDR3 is TGTGCCAGCAGTGTCGCTAGCGGGAGCCAAGAGACCCAGTACTTC.

This clonotype came up a few times. A read error is possible here, since a much larger clone lies one base away. Here the CDR3 omits its conserved ending phenylalanine or tryptophan, so a read error is the likely source. V and J are TRBV15 and TRBJ1-5; possibly TRBD1 for D (5 bases). CDR1 and CDR2 from the germline V gene are LNHNV and YYDKDF (reference sequence). The CDR3 has 15 amino acids. Trimming pared 3 bases from V and 5 bases from J, leaving 14 bases between. CDR3 region: CATSSDRGHHQPQHC. The CDR3 DNA sequence: TGTGCCACCAGCAGTGATAGAGGACACCATCAGCCCCAGCATTGT.